The 24 T cell receptor beta chains listed next were all sequenced from one sample in a study of early T cells in non-severe SARS-CoV-2 infection. From the 5' RACE reads, TCRdb called clonotypes with MiXCR, one entry per CDR3 protein. Of some 57,000 distinct CDR3 sequences in the sample, 8.5% to 12% are singletons; the top ten hold about 4.3%. The sequencing input was whole blood. These TCRs come from an adult who was a healthcare worker with PCR-confirmed SARS-CoV-2 infection or an uninfected control (not recorded which).

The chain recombines TRBV29-1 with TRBJ2-7; possibly TRBD1 for D (6 bases). The germline V gene encodes CDR1 SQVTM and CDR2 ANQGSEA. CDR3 size: 12 residues. V lost 7 bases and J lost 0, with 10 bases in between. The CDR3 DNA follows: TGCAGCGCACGGACAGACTCCTACGAGCAGTACTTC. This encodes CSARTDSYEQYF.

This clonotype has only a few counts. The genes are TRBV5-1 and TRBJ1-2; tentative D call: TRBD1 (5 bases). Per germline, CDR1 SGHRS and CDR2 YFSETQ. V was shortened by 3 bases and J by 4 bases, with 13 bases between the two germline ends. CDR3 length: 14 amino acids. The CDR3 DNA follows: TGCGCCAGCAGCTGGGGAGACAGAGGCTATGGCTACACCTTC. Protein sequence: CASSWGDRGYGYTF.

At least ten counts were recorded for this clonotype. The chain employs TRBV20-1 and TRBJ2-1; a possible D gene is TRBD2 (7 bases). Deletions cut 5 bases from V and 3 bases from J, with 14 bases between. CDR1 and CDR2 (germline): DFQATT, SNEGSKA (reference sequence). This CDR3 has 14 amino acids. In nucleotides, the CDR3 is TGCAGTGCTGGGAGGGGGGGAGACTACAATGAGCAGTTCTTC. Residues: CSAGRGGDYNEQFF.

This clonotype showed up just a few times. V is TRBV12-3 or TRBV12-4 and J is TRBJ2-1, with 10 bases lining up with TRBD1. The CDR3 is made up of 17 amino acids. With V trimmed by 6 bases and J by 0 bases, 8 bases remained unmatched. Written as DNA, the CDR3 is TGTGCCAGCAGCCCGAGGACAGGGGGGAGCTCCTACAATGAGCAGTTCTTC. Amino acid sequence: CASSPRTGGSSYNEQFF.

A few counts support this clonotype. The chain carries TRBV9 and TRBJ2-5, with D perhaps matching TRBD2 (5 bases). There are 16 residues in the CDR3. Germline V gene lookup returns CDR1 SGDLS and CDR2 YYNGEE. Between the trimmed V and J ends, which lost 0 bases and 5 bases, there was a span of 17 bases. CDR3 sequence reads: CASSVATSSSAETQYF. The CDR3 nucleotides are TGTGCCAGCAGCGTAGCTACGTCTAGCTCCGCGGAGACCCAGTACTTC.

The sample holds many counts of this clonotype. The chain couples TRBV29-1 to TRBJ1-2; D not resolved. From germline, CDR1 is SQVTM and CDR2 ANQGSEA. This CDR3 contains 9 residues. The V and J ends lost 4 bases and 7 bases respectively, with 4 bases between them. Here the CDR3 reads CSVGSGYTF. The CDR3 coding sequence is TGCAGCGTTGGCTCTGGCTACACCTTC.

The genes are TRBV30 and TRBJ2-7; the D gene is possibly TRBD2 (7 bases). Germline V CDR1 and CDR2: GTSNPN, SVGIG (reference sequence). V lost 1 base to trimming and J lost 5 bases, with 18 bases between them. This CDR3 is 15 amino acids long. The CDR3 bases are TGTGCCTGGAGTGCTCTCTACAGGGAGGGCCACGAGCAGTACTTC. Amino acids: CAWSALYREGHEQYF.

This clonotype has a count of ten or more. The J gene is TRBJ2-1, the V gene TRBV12-3 or TRBV12-4; TRBD2 matches at 9 bases. The CDR3 has 13 amino acids. J was trimmed by 9 bases and V by 6 bases; bases with no gene match: 6. This chain's CDR3 is CASSSSGSTEQFF. The DNA for the CDR3 is TGTGCCAGCAGCAGTAGCGGGAGTACTGAGCAGTTCTTC.

J is TRBJ2-3 and V is TRBV29-1, with 7 bases matching TRBD1. The germline CDR1 and CDR2 sequences are SQVTM and ANQGSEA. Germline trimming cut 4 bases from V and 1 base from J; bases unmatched to any gene: 5. CDR3 length: 14 residues. The chain's CDR3 is CSVVRDSGTDTQYF. CDR3 DNA: TGCAGCGTTGTACGGGACAGCGGCACAGATACGCAGTATTTT.

The chain combines TRBV12-3 or TRBV12-4 with TRBJ2-3, with 13 bases that match TRBD2. The CDR3 spans 19 residues. V lost 1 base and J lost 2; bases outside the gene matches: 9. The CDR3 spells CASSLGVLAGGIHTDTQYF. In DNA form, the CDR3 reads TGTGCCAGCAGTTTAGGTGTACTAGCGGGGGGGATTCACACAGATACGCAGTATTTT.

This clonotype came up many times. CDR3 residues: CATSKPPSVLSNQPQHF. CDR3 bases: TGTGCCACCAGCAAGCCCCCCTCCGTCCTTAGCAATCAGCCCCAGCATTTT. The V gene is TRBV15, the J gene TRBJ1-5; D gene ambiguous. The CDR3 extends over 17 amino acids. CDR1 LNHNV and CDR2 YYDKDF come from the germline V gene (reference sequence). V lost 4 bases and J 0 bases, leaving 16 bases between the germline ends.

This clonotype has a handful of counts. V is TRBV18 and J is TRBJ2-5; 9 positions match TRBD2. The trim removed 1 base at V and 5 bases at J, leaving 8 bases unmatched. The CDR3 is 16 residues long. Germline V gene sequence: CDR1 KGHSH, CDR2 LQKENI. For the CDR3, the DNA is TGTGCCAGCTCACCACTCGGCGGGGGGGCCCAGGAGACCCAGTACTTC. Its protein product is CASSPLGGGAQETQYF.

This clonotype was observed a handful of times. V is TRBV12-3 or TRBV12-4 and J is TRBJ1-1; D possibly corresponds to TRBD1 (6 bases). The CDR3 runs 15 residues. Trimming stripped 1 base from V and 4 bases from J, with 13 bases between. CDR3 nucleotides: TGTGCCAGCAGTTTAGTTTACAGGGTTGCCACTGAAGCTTTCTTT. Translated, it gives CASSLVYRVATEAFF.

This clonotype came up a few times. This chain joins TRBV20-1 and TRBJ2-5; a weak D match, TRBD1 (5 bases). The V end lost 6 bases, the J end lost 3 bases, and 14 bases lay between the germline ends. Germline V CDR1 and CDR2: DFQATT, SNEGSKA (reference sequence). The CDR3 runs 13 residues. DNA of the CDR3: TGCAGTGCAATGGAGCAGGGAAAAGAGACCCAGTACTTC. Amino acid sequence: CSAMEQGKETQYF.

The genes are TRBV20-1 and TRBJ1-6; tentatively, D is TRBD1 (5 bases). This CDR3 spans 15 amino acids. The V gene's germline CDR1 is DFQATT and CDR2 SNEGSKA (reference sequence). V lost 3 bases to trimming and J lost 8 bases, with 17 bases between them. The CDR3 nucleotides read TGCAGTGCTAGGAGCTCAACAGGATTTGATTCACCCCTCCACTTT. Translation gives CSARSSTGFDSPLHF.

This clonotype was seen only a few times. The rearrangement joins TRBV29-1 to TRBJ2-2; 8 bases line up with TRBD1. CDR3 length: 13 amino acids. With V trimmed by 7 bases and J by 4 bases, 5 bases remained unmatched. Germline values: CDR1 SQVTM, CDR2 ANQGSEA. The DNA of the CDR3 is TGCAGCGGCCAGGGGGCGTCCACCGGGGAGCTGTTTTTT. This translates into CSGQGASTGELFF.

This clonotype was seen many times. V gene TRBV7-9 combines with J gene TRBJ1-1; TRBD1 might be the D (5 bases). Germline V gives CDR1 SEHNR, CDR2 FQNEAQ (reference sequence). Trimming pared 2 bases from V and 2 bases from J, leaving 9 bases between. The CDR3 spans 14 residues. CDR3 bases: TGTGCCAGCAGCTTATACGGGGGAAACACTGAAGCTTTCTTT. Protein sequence: CASSLYGGNTEAFF.

V usage is TRBV9 and J usage is TRBJ2-7; D unresolved. CDR1 is SGDLS and CDR2 is YYNGEE in the germline V gene. The CDR3 extends over 12 amino acids. Trimming took off 0 bases at V and 5 bases at J, with 6 bases between the two ends. The CDR3 bases are TGTGCCAGCAGCGTAGATCTCGACGAGCAGTACTTC. Translating it yields CASSVDLDEQYF.

This clonotype was seen repeatedly, ten times or more. This rearrangement joins TRBV12-5 to TRBJ2-3; a weak D match, TRBD2 (5 bases). The CDR3 spans 14 residues. Germline-derived CDR1 and CDR2 are LGHNT and FRNRAP. V gave up 7 bases and J gave up 6 bases, with 17 bases separating them. CDR3 loop: CASVLGRAQDTQYF. The CDR3 bases are TGTGCTAGTGTCCTCGGGCGGGCCCAGGATACGCAGTATTTT.

This clonotype was counted ten times or more. The V gene is TRBV29-1, the J gene TRBJ1-5; no clear D. Germline V lookup: CDR1 SQVTM, CDR2 ANQGSEA. The CDR3 is made up of 13 amino acids. With 6 bases removed from V and 2 bases from J, the gap between germline ends came to 11 bases. The CDR3 coding sequence is TGCAGCGTCCTAATAGAGGGCAATCAGCCCCAGCATTTT. Protein sequence: CSVLIEGNQPQHF.

Many counts were recorded for this clonotype. The rearrangement uses TRBV7-2 and TRBJ2-3; 7 nucleotides match TRBD2. V trimming: 2 bases; J trimming: 1 base; junction bases outside the gene matches: 0. The CDR3 contains 14 residues. Germline V CDR1 and CDR2: SGHTA, FQGNSA. CDR3 nucleotides: TGTGCCAGCAGCTTAAGCGGGGGCACAGATACGCAGTATTTT. Amino acids: CASSLSGGTDTQYF.

V gene TRBV20-1 combines with J gene TRBJ1-2; D not certain. V was clipped by 0 bases and J by 5 bases, with 25 bases between them. Germline V gene data show CDR1 as DFQATT and CDR2 as SNEGSKA (reference sequence). The CDR3 sequence is 18 residues long. The CDR3 is CSARDIFSGSDSPYGYTF. The CDR3 bases are TGCAGTGCTAGAGATATTTTTTCCGGGTCAGACTCCCCATATGGCTACACCTTC.

The rearrangement links TRBV7-9 to TRBJ1-6; D is ambiguous. Germline CDR1 and CDR2: SEHNR and FQNEAQ (reference sequence). The V end lost 5 bases, the J end lost 7 bases, and 12 bases lay between the germline ends. The CDR3 runs 14 residues. DNA of the CDR3: TGTGCCAGCAGCCCGGACCCCGTAAATTCACCCCTCCACTTT. It is translated as CASSPDPVNSPLHF.

The sample holds many counts of this clonotype. This rearrangement joins TRBV6-5 to TRBJ1-1; the D is unclear. The germline CDR1 and CDR2 sequences are MNHEY and SVGAGI. With 7 bases removed from V and 4 bases from J, the gap between germline ends came to 13 bases. The CDR3 consists of 13 residues. The CDR3 nucleotides read TGTGCCAGCACCGCTCCGGGGAGCACTGAAGCTTTCTTT. Translated, it gives CASTAPGSTEAFF.